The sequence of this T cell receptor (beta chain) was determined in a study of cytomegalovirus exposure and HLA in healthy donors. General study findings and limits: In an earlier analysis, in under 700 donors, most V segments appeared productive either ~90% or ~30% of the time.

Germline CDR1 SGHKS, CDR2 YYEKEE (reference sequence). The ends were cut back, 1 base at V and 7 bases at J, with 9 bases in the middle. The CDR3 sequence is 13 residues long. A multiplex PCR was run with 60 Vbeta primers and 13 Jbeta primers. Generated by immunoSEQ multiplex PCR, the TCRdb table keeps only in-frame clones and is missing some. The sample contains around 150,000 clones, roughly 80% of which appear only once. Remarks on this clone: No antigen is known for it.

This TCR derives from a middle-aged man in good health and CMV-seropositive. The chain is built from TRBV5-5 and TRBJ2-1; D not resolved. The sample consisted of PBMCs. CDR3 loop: CASSLRGPNEQFF. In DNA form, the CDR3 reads TGTGCCAGCAGCTTGAGAGGCCCAAATGAGCAGTTCTTC.